This T cell receptor (beta chain) was profiled in a study of blood T cell repertoires in COVID-19. Study at large: The United States, Italy and Spain supplied acute and convalescent COVID-19 samples. The analysed material was cDNA or gDNA that came from T cells, B-cell-depleted T cells, or PBMCs.

The germline V gene has CDR1 SNHLY and CDR2 FYNNEI. This CDR3 contains 16 residues. Trimming cost V 5 bases and J 4 bases, with 20 bases left between them. Original analysis: Amplification of reference gene primers provided the estimated nucleated cell counts. Some clones are missing from TCRdb's copy, which holds only in-frame ones; the method was immunoSEQ multiplex PCR. V and J calls and clone size are those listed in that table; D and trimming were worked out from the DNA. The sample has roughly 150,000 clones; 70% to 90% are singletons. The J gene is TRBJ1-2, the V gene TRBV2; tentatively, D is TRBD1 (5 bases). Sequencing was carried out using peripheral blood. The clonotype comes from a human donor in a cohort sampled during active COVID-19. CDR3 nucleotides: TGTGCCAGCAGTCTCAGGGTTGAGCAGCTAGGCTATGGCTACACCTTC. Protein: CASSLRVEQLGYGYTF.